This note documents a single T cell receptor beta chain sequence. Its antigen is currently not known. No per-base quality is available; no much larger clone lies one base away. Trimming takes 1 base off V and 4 bases off J; junction bases not matched to a gene: 11. Sequences MNHNS (CDR1) and SASEGT (CDR2) are obtained from the germline V gene. Inclusive of the bounding cysteine and phenylalanine, the CDR3 is 18 residues long. The entry retains the CDR3 DNA only, 54 bases that are in frame from base 1. The data originate from a study of OX40 agonist ivuxolimab in advanced cancers. With regard to the full study: The costimulatory receptor OX40 (CD134) was targeted by ivuxolimab, a fully human IgG2 agonistic monoclonal antibody. Of the roughly 53 patients in dose escalation, 19 had hepatocellular carcinoma, around 15 had melanoma, 9 had renal cell carcinoma and 9 had head and neck cancer. Prior anti-PD-1, anti-PD-L1 or anti-CTLA-4 therapy was permitted, and checkpoint inhibitors had been received by about two fifths of dose-escalation patients. Peripheral TCRbeta sequencing was intended to test whether TCR sequence diversity was altered and clonal T-cell expansion was caused by ivuxolimab. In the dose-escalation cohort, more than 80% of patients were male, and the mean age was 60 years with a range of about 23 to 79. Partial responses were achieved by three dose-escalation patients, of whom one had hepatocellular carcinoma and two had cutaneous melanoma. Intravenous ivuxolimab was administered to patients every 2 weeks at six dose levels: 0.01, 0.1, 0.3, 1.5, 3 and 10 mg/kg. The paper covers the monotherapy dose-escalation part of the phase I ivuxolimab trial, which included N ≈ 57 patients. Study-level results and caveats: Low levels of normalized T-cell clonal expansion were also shown by some nonresponding patients. After ivuxolimab, more expanded clones were found on average in CD8+ T cells than in CD4+ T cells. Partial responders in the 0.1-3.0 mg/kg groups had among the lowest normalized peripheral clonal expansion, especially among CD8+ T cells. Which antigens the clonally expanded peripheral T cells were specific for was not determined. At doses from 0.1 to 3.0 mg/kg, clonal expansion was seen in both CD4+ and CD8+ blood T cells between baseline and week 6.

Genomic DNA was extracted from sorted cells for sequencing of the TCRbeta CDR3 region. TCRbeta CDR3 regions were sequenced using the immunoSEQ Assay. TCRdb carries this immuneACCESS record with in-frame sequences only. Its versions omit some clonotypes, under half of them owing to an unresolved V gene in the studies checked, with the rest unexplained. The sample table shows some 21,000 clones, and 85% to 90% are seen once. The ten largest account for around 25% of the sample. The trial excluded patients who had a history of autoimmune disease or who were on systemic immunosuppression. Peripheral blood for TCR sequencing was drawn from every dose cohort at baseline, at cycle 4 day 1 and at cycle 7 day 1. Samples came from an open-label, multicenter, first-in-human phase I dose-escalation trial of ivuxolimab. The trial enrolled adults with locally advanced or metastatic head and neck squamous cell, hepatocellular, melanoma or renal cell carcinoma. Before TCR sequencing, CD4+ and CD8+ T cells were separately sorted from peripheral blood.

The receptor was isolated from an adult with an advanced solid tumor such as melanoma, head and neck, liver or kidney cancer. Material: CD4+ or CD8+ T cells sorted from blood, obtained in a trial of the OX40 agonist ivuxolimab. Here the chain combines TRBV6-1 and TRBJ2-2, with 8 junctional bases fitting TRBD2. The CDR3 has the sequence CASSEVSGGGRRTGELFF. DNA sequence: TGTGCCAGCAGTGAAGTTTCGGGGGGGGGCCGCCGCACCGGGGAGCTGTTTTTT.